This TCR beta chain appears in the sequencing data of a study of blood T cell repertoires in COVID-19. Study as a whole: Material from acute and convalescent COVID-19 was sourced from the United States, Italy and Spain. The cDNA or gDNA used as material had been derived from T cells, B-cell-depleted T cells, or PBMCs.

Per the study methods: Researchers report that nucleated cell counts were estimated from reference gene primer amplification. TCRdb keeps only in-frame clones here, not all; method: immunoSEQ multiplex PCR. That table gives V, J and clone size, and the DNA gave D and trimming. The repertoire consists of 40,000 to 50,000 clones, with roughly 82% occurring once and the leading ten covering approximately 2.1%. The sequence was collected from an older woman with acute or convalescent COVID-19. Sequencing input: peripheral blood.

CDR3 DNA: TGTGCCAGCAGAATGAAGACGGGAGAAGGTTACAATGAGCAGTTCTTC. The encoded protein is CASRMKTGEGYNEQFF. The chain is built from TRBV3-1 (or the pseudogene TRBV3-2) and TRBJ2-1; D perhaps matches TRBD2 (6 bases). This CDR3 is built from 16 residues. Germline V gene lookup returns CDR1 LGHDT and CDR2 YNNKEL (reference sequence). V was shortened by 6 bases and J by 4 bases, with 19 bases between the two germline ends.